This T cell receptor beta chain was observed in a study of T cell responses to AZD1222 COVID-19 vaccine. Study information: Second-dose timings of about 4 or about 12 weeks were pooled.

To note about this clone: Its antigen is still unknown.

Findings of the study overall: It was only six AZD1222 recipients who were seropositive at baseline. Reportedly, close to half of spike-specific TCRs are directed against unmutated variant regions. Clonal diversity may have been underestimated, and the donors were mostly white British, with more females than males.

Trimming took 3 bases from V and 4 from J, leaving 18 bases between them. CDR3 size: 16 residues. Looked up from germline, CDR1 is SEHNR and CDR2 is FQNEAQ (reference sequence). Profiling relied on immunoSEQ multiplex PCR, and the TCRdb table lists in-frame clones only, not all of them. There are some 150,000 clones in the sample; 90% occur only once, and 1.5% to 2% lies in the top ten. The input for sequencing was peripheral blood, taken on day 0 of AZD1222 vaccination. V and J are TRBV7-9 and TRBJ1-2, with a tentative D call TRBD1 (5 bases). The sequence was obtained from an adult in good health. For the CDR3, the DNA is TGTGCCAGCAGCTTGTCGGGAGGGCGCGGGGCCTATGGCTACACCTTC. It specifies CASSLSGGRGAYGYTF. Together with reference TRBV7-9 and TRBJ1-2, the CDR3 gives the full variable domain: DTGVSQNPRHKITKRGQNVTFRCDPISEHNRLYWYRQTLGQGPEFLTYFQNEAQLEKSRLLSDRFSAERPKGSFSTLEIQRTEQGDSAMYLCASSLSGGRGAYGYTFGSGTRLTVV.